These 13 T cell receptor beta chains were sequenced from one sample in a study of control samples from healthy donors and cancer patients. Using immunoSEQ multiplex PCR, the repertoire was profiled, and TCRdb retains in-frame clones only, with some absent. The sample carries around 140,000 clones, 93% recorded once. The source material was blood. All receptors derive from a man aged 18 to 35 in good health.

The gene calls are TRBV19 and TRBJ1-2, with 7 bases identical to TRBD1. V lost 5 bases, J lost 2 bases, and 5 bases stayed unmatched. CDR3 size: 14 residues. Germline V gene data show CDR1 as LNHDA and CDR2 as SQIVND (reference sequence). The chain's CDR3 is CASSAGDSNYGYTF. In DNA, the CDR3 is TGTGCCAGTAGTGCCGGGGACAGCAACTATGGCTACACCTTC.

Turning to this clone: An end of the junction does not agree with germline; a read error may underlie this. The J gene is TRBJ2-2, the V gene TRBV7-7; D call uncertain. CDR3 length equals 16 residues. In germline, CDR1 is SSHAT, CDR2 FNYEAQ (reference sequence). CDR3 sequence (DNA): TGTGCTAGCAGCTTTAGCCAGGACGCGAACACCGGGGAGCTGTTTTTT. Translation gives CASSFSQDANTGELFF.

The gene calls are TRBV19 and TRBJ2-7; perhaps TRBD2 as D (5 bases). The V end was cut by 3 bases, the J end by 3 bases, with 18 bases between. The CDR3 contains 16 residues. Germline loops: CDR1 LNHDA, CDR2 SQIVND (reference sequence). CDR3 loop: CASSILVRAESYEQYF. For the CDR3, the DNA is TGTGCCAGTAGTATCCTCGTGCGGGCGGAGAGCTACGAGCAGTACTTC.

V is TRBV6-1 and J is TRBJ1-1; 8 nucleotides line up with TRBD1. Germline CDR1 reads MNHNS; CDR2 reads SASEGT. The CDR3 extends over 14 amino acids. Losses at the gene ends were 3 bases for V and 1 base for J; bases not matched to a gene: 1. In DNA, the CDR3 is TGTGCCAGCAGTGATCAGGGGGCGAACACTGAAGCTTTCTTT. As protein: CASSDQGANTEAFF.

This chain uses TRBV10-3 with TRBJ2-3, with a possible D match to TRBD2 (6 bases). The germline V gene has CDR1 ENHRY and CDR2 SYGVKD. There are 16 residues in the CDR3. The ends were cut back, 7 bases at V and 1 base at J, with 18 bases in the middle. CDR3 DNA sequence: TGTGCCATCACGGGAGAGGGTTACGGGGGCACAGATACGCAGTATTTT. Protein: CAITGEGYGGTDTQYF.

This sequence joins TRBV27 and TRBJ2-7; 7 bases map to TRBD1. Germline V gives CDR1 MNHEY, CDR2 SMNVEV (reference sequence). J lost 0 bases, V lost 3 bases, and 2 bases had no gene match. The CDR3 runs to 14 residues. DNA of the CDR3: TGTGCCAGCAGTTTGGGGACAGTCTCCTACGAGCAGTACTTC. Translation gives CASSLGTVSYEQYF.

The CDR3 sequence is CASSSTLAPSYEQYF. The CDR3 region has the DNA TGTGCCAGCAGCTCCACGTTGGCCCCTTCCTACGAGCAGTACTTC. The gene calls are TRBV7-9 and TRBJ2-7; no clear D gene. Germline-derived CDR1 and CDR2 are SEHNR and FQNEAQ (reference sequence). The CDR3 contains 15 residues. With 4 bases removed from V and 1 base from J, the gap between germline ends came to 14 bases.

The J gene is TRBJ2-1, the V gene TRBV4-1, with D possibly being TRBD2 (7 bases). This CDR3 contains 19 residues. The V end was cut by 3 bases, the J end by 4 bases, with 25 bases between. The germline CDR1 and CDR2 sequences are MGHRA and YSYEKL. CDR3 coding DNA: TGCGCCAGCAGCCAGGGTTTTGCGGGGGCAGTATTCAATTACAATGAGCAGTTCTTC. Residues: CASSQGFAGAVFNYNEQFF.

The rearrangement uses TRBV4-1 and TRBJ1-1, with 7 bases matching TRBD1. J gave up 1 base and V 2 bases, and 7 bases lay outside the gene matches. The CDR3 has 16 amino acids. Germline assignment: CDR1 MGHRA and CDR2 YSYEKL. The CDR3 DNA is TGCGCCAGCAGCCAAAAAATGAGACAGGGGAACACTGAAGCTTTCTTT. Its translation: CASSQKMRQGNTEAFF.

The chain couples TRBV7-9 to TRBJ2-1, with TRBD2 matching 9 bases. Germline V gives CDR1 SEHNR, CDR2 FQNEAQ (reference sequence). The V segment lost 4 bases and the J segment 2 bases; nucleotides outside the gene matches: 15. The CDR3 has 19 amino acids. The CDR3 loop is CASSSTWRRGGGTYNEQFF. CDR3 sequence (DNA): TGTGCCAGCAGCTCCACATGGAGGCGGGGGGGCGGCACCTACAATGAGCAGTTCTTC.

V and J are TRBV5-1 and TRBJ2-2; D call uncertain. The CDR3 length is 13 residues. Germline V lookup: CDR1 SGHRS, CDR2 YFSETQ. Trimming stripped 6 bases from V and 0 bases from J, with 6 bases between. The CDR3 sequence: CASTAANTGELFF. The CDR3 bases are TGCGCCAGCACAGCCGCGAACACCGGGGAGCTGTTTTTT. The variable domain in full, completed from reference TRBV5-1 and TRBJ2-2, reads KAGVTQTPRYLIKTRGQQVTLSCSPISGHRSVSWYQQTPGQGLQFLFEYFSETQRNKGNFPGRFSGRQFSNSRSEMNVSTLELGDSALYLCASTAANTGELFFGEGSRLTVL.

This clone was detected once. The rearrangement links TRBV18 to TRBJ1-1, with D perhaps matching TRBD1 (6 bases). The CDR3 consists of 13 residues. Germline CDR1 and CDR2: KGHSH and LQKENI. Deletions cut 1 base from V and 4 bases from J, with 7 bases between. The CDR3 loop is CASSPRDTTEAFF. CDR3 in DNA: TGTGCCAGCTCACCACGGGACACCACTGAAGCTTTCTTT.

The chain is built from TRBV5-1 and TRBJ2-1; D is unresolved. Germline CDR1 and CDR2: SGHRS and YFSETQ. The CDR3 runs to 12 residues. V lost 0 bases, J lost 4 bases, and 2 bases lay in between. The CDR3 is CASSLEYNEQFF. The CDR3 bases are TGCGCCAGCAGCTTGGAATACAATGAGCAGTTCTTC.